The entry below gives a single T cell receptor (beta chain) sequence along with its context. Its antigen is not identified. Trimming took 1 base from V and 8 from J, leaving 17 bases between them. The CDR3 is made up of 16 amino acids. The V gene's germline CDR1 is LGHNA and CDR2 YSLEER. By quantitative 5'-RACE with molecular barcodes, the TCR beta libraries were made. TCRdb analysed the 5' RACE reads with MiXCR anew, one entry per CDR3 protein. The sample has roughly 440,000 distinct CDR3 sequences, roughly 15% seen once. The data belong to a study of CD8 T cells in ankylosing spondylitis. Whole-study findings and limits: Matched ankylosing spondylitis synovial fluid reportedly showed significant enrichment of disease-linked clones. Peripheral blood held disease-linked clones only at relatively low frequency, and these were CD8+. Blood of patients with ankylosing spondylitis appeared to be characterized by a TCR beta motif of eight highly homologous variants.

What was sequenced was blood, either unsorted or a sorted T cell fraction (not recorded which). The receptor's source is a male donor with ankylosing spondylitis. The chain couples TRBV4-3 to TRBJ2-2, with D hard to call. The CDR3 DNA sequence: TGCGCCAGCAGCCAAGCGAATGTACGGTTCGTGGGGGAGCTGTTTTTT. Its translation: CASSQANVRFVGELFF.